This T cell receptor (beta chain) was recovered during a study of blood T cell repertoires in COVID-19. About the study: Samples taken during acute and convalescent COVID-19 were collected in the United States, Italy and Spain. Nucleic acid was either cDNA or gDNA, and it came from T cells, B-cell-depleted T cells, or PBMCs.

Seattle researchers signed up patients amid active infection and tracked them longitudinally. The CDR3 runs 18 residues. V was shortened by 0 bases and J by 6 bases, with 23 bases between the two germline ends. Germline CDR1 reads LGHDT; CDR2 reads YNNKEL (reference sequence). Original handling: Nucleated cell counts were estimated from reference gene primer amplification. TCRdb's copy holds only in-frame clones and misses some; the assay was immunoSEQ multiplex PCR. That table furnishes V, J and clone size, whereas the DNA furnished D and trimming. Among 150,000 to 200,000 clones listed, about 81% were seen once.

The origin of this receptor is a woman older than 75 with COVID-19, enrolled during active disease. The chain links TRBV3-1 (or the pseudogene TRBV3-2) to TRBJ1-2; D is ambiguous. Sequencing used peripheral blood. This CDR3 is CASSQDSRGFGGYNGYTF. CDR3 in DNA: TGTGCCAGCAGCCAAGATTCTAGAGGCTTTGGAGGGTATAATGGCTACACCTTC.